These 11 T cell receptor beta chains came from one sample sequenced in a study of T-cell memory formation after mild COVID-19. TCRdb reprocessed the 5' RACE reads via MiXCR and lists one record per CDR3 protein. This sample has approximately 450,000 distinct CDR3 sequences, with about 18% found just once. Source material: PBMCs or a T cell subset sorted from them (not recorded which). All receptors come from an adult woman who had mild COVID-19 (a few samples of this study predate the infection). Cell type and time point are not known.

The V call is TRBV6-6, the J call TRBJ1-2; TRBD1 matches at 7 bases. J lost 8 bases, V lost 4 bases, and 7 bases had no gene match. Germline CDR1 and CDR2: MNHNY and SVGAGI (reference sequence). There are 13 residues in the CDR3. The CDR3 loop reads CASSSTGFRGYTF. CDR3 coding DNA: TGTGCCAGCAGTTCGACAGGGTTCAGAGGCTACACCTTC.

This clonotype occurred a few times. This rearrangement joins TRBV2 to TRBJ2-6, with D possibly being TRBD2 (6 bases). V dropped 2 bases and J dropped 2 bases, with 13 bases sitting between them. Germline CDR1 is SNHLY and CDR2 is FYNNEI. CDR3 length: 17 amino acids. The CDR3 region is CASSEYGRRAGANVLTF. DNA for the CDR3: TGTGCCAGCAGTGAATACGGGAGAAGGGCTGGGGCCAACGTCCTGACTTTC.

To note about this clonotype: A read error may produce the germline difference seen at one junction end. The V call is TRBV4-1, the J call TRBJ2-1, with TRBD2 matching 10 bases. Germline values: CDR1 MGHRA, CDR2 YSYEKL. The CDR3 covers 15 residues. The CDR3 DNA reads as TGCGCCAGCAGCCAAGAATCAACAGCGGGGGGGCCCCGGGTCTTC. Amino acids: CASSQESTAGGPRVF.

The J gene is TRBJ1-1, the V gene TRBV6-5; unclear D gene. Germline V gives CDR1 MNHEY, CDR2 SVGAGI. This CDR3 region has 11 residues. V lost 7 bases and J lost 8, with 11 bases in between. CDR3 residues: CASTGSQEAFF. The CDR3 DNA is TGTGCCAGCACGGGGTCTCAAGAAGCTTTCTTT.

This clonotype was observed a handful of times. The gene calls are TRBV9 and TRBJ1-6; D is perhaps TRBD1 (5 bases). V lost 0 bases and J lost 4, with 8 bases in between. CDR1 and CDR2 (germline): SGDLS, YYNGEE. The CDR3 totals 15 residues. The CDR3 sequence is CASSVEEGYNSPLHF. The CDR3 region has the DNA TGTGCCAGCAGCGTAGAGGAGGGGTATAATTCACCCCTCCACTTT.

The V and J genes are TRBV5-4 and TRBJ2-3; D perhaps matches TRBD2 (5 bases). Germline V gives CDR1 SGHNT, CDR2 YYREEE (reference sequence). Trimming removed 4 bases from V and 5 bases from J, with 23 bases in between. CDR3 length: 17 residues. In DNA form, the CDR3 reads TGTGCCAGCAGCGAGATTGGCGCACGCGAGGGCCGAGATACGCAGTATTTT. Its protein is CASSEIGAREGRDTQYF.

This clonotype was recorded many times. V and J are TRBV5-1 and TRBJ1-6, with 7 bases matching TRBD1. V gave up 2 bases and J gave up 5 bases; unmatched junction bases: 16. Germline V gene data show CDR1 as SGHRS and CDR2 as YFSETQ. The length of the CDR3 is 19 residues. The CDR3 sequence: CASSFHDRVNPTNNSPLHF. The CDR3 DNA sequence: TGCGCCAGCAGCTTCCACGACAGGGTAAACCCAACGAATAATTCACCCCTCCACTTT.

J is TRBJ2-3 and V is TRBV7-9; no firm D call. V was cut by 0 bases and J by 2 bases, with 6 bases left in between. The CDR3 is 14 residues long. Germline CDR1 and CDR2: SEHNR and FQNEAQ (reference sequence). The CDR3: CASSLAQITDTQYF. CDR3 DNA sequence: TGTGCCAGCAGCTTAGCTCAGATCACAGATACGCAGTATTTT.

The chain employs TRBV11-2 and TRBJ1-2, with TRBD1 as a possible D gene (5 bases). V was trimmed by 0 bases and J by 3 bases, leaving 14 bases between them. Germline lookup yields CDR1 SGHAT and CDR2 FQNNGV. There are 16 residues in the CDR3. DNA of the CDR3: TGTGCCAGCAGCTTAGATGTATGGGGCGAAGACTATGGCTACACCTTC. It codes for CASSLDVWGEDYGYTF.

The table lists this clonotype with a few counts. This chain's CDR3 is CASSQVLDEGQGPHGYTF. In DNA, the CDR3 is TGCGCCAGCAGCCAAGTCTTGGACGAGGGACAGGGGCCCCATGGCTACACCTTC. V gene TRBV4-1 combines with J gene TRBJ1-2; 10 positions match TRBD1. The trim removed 1 base at V and 6 bases at J, leaving 14 bases unmatched. CDR1 MGHRA and CDR2 YSYEKL come from the germline V gene. This CDR3 spans 18 amino acids.

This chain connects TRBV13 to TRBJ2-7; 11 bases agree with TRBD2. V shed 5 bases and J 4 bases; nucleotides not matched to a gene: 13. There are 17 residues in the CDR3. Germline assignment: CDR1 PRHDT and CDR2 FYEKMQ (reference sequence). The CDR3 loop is CASSTYTTRTSGYEQYF. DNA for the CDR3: TGTGCCAGCAGCACCTATACTACCCGGACTAGCGGGTACGAGCAGTACTTC.